This T cell receptor beta chain was sequenced in a study of CXCR3-negative and CXCR3-positive naive CD8 T cells. Study outcomes and limitations: Naive subsets did not differ in surface CD5, and the authors estimated TCR strength using properties of the TRB CDR3.

Germline-derived CDR1 and CDR2 are SEHNR and FQNEAQ (reference sequence). The CDR3 sequence is 13 residues long. A remark on this clonotype: Its target is not known.

cDNA libraries for TRB were generated by 5' RACE incorporating UMI labels. Reprocessing the 5' RACE reads, TCRdb reports a single entry for every CDR3 protein and omits DNA. This sample contains over 45,000 distinct CDR3 sequences. J is TRBJ1-1 and V is TRBV7-9. The TCR comes from a human donor in good health. Some clones in this sample may be carry-over from other donors' samples. Specimen: naive CXCR3- CD8+ T cells from blood. Specified subset: CD45RO-CCR7+CD27+CD95- naive CD8+ T cells lacking CXCR3 (TNR3-). This CDR3 reads CASSSTGWTEAFF.